Listed below are T cell receptor beta chains from one sample, sequenced in a study of T cell responses to AZD1222 COVID-19 vaccine. Data came from immunoSEQ multiplex PCR; TCRdb stores just in-frame clones and leaves some out. The data contain approximately 190,000 clones, 90% to 95% of them singletons. This sample comprised peripheral blood, obtained 28 days after the second AZD1222 dose. These receptor sequences come from an adult who received the AZD1222 COVID-19 vaccine. The CDR3 runs from the conserved cysteine through the conserved F or W.

>TRBJ2-7|TRBV5-1
CASSLETGPYEQYF
>TRBJ2-2|TRBV3-1/TRBV3-2
CASSLSSTGELFF
>TRBJ1-6|TRBV9
CASSVDAGRAFSPLHF
>TRBJ1-3|TRBV19
CASSGTGGRGNTIYF
>TRBJ1-4|TRBV30
CAWRAYAVGEKLFF
>TRBJ2-7|TRBV18
CASSPPDRGLFEQYF
>TRBJ2-1|TRBV9
CASSVESSLREQFF
>TRBJ2-7|TRBV5-6
CASSQGAGFYEQYF
>TRBJ2-5|TRBV30
CAWNGGRKETQYF
>TRBJ1-2|TRBV6-5
CASSRGPGNGYTF
>TRBJ1-2|TRBV18
CASSPQDHYGYTF
>TRBJ2-5|TRBV9
CASSVARGDWETQYF
>TRBJ2-1|TRBV6-2/TRBV6-3
CASSSETGQPLEQFF
>TRBJ2-1|TRBV7-3
CASSPYSAGGLNEQFF
>TRBJ2-7|TRBV2
CASSDTDRQYPVGDEQYF
>TRBJ2-1|TRBV3-1/TRBV3-2
CASSQDRRGEQFF
>TRBJ2-1|TRBV5-6
CASSLKLASGGGNEQFF
>TRBJ1-2|TRBV15
CATSRDEGTDGYTF
>TRBJ1-4|TRBV5-1
CASSLGGDEKLFF
>TRBJ1-1|TRBV5-4
CASSLPTGGGNGNTEAFF
>TRBJ1-1|TRBV10-1
CASSDVADRDRVDTEAFF